A single sample is the source of the 5 T cell receptor beta chains below, sequenced in a study of Graves' ophthalmopathy and Graves' hyperthyroidism. Researchers took RNA transcripts and amplified TCR beta CDR3 regions from them. A first-round RT-PCR used HTBI primers, followed by a second-round multiplex PCR. One entry per CDR3 protein results from TCRdb running MiXCR on the multiplex PCR reads. This repertoire shows roughly 350,000 distinct CDR3 sequences, roughly 17% found once; its top ten account for roughly 2.4%. Sequencing was performed on peripheral blood. The receptor source for this set is an adult woman with stable Graves' hyperthyroidism.

V is TRBV30 and J is TRBJ1-1, with TRBD1 matching 9 bases. J was trimmed by 6 bases and V by 7 bases; bases with no gene match: 9. CDR3 length equals 13 residues. The germline CDR1 and CDR2 sequences are GTSNPN and SVGIG (reference sequence). CDR3 residues: CAYGTGSAAEAFF. CDR3 nucleotide sequence: TGTGCCTACGGGACAGGGTCGGCGGCTGAAGCTTTCTTT.

This clonotype was detected many times. This chain joins TRBV28 and TRBJ2-6; possibly TRBD1 for D (5 bases). The ends were cut back, 4 bases at V and 3 bases at J, with 19 bases in the middle. Germline CDR1 and CDR2: MDHEN and SYDVKM. The CDR3 is 18 amino acids. In DNA form, the CDR3 reads TGTGCCAGCAGTTACTCTACGGCGTGGGGCAGTGGGGCCAACGTCCTGACTTTC. It translates to CASSYSTAWGSGANVLTF.

This clonotype was counted at least ten times. CDR3 sequence (DNA): TGTGCCAGCAGCCTCCGACTAGCGGGAGGCCAAGAGACCCAGTACTTC. Translation gives CASSLRLAGGQETQYF. The V and J genes are TRBV7-6 and TRBJ2-5, with 13 bases matching TRBD2. Losses at the gene ends were 5 bases for V and 1 base for J; bases not matched to a gene: 4. Germline loops: CDR1 SGHVS, CDR2 FNYEAQ. The CDR3 is made up of 16 amino acids.

The rearrangement joins TRBV6-5 to TRBJ2-7, with TRBD1 matching 8 bases. The CDR3 spans 15 residues. V shed 6 bases, J shed 2 bases, and the junction held 9 bases outside the gene matches. The germline V gene encodes CDR1 MNHEY and CDR2 SVGAGI. CDR3 nucleotide sequence: TGTGCCAGCAGCCCACAGGGGGTCTTACCCTACGAGCAGTACTTC. It is translated as CASSPQGVLPYEQYF.

This clonotype came up many times. V usage is TRBV5-4 and J usage is TRBJ1-2; D is undetermined. V was shortened by 2 bases and J by 4 bases, with 6 bases between the two germline ends. Germline lookup yields CDR1 SGHNT and CDR2 YYREEE (reference sequence). The CDR3 has 12 amino acids. CDR3 residues: CASSFGVYGYTF. The DNA of the CDR3 is TGTGCCAGCAGCTTCGGGGTCTATGGCTACACCTTC.